This T cell receptor (beta chain) was profiled in a study of cytomegalovirus exposure and HLA in healthy donors. PCR amplification relied on 60 Vbeta primers (plus 13 Jbeta primers). The method was immunoSEQ multiplex PCR; TCRdb's version includes in-frame clones alone and lacks a portion of them. The sample consists of around 70,000 clones, more than 75% of them appearing once. Losses at the gene ends were 0 bases for V and 5 bases for J; bases not matched to a gene: 9. The CDR3 spans 17 residues. Germline V gene sequence: CDR1 LNHNV, CDR2 YYDKDF (reference sequence). The rearrangement links TRBV15 to TRBJ1-2; the match to TRBD1 covers 10 bases. This receptor was identified in a male donor in good health and CMV-seropositive. Material: PBMCs. In nucleotides, the CDR3 is TGTGCCACCAGCAGAGACCTCTGGGGGACAGGGGTTTATGGCTACACCTTC. As protein: CATSRDLWGTGVYGYTF.